A selection of T cell receptor beta chains follows, all from one sample in a study of beta chain features in type 1 diabetes. Using immunoSEQ multiplex PCR, the repertoire was profiled, and TCRdb retains in-frame clones only, with some absent. The data show a few hundred thousand clones, less than 30% seen once. Sequencing was done on a sample of naive CD4+ T cells from blood. These TCRs come from a woman aged 25 to 39 with type 1 diabetes. Each CDR3 is given with its conserved first and last residue. Fields, in order: V gene, clone size, CDR3 length, D gene, J gene, CDR3 protein, CDR3 DNA. A D gene is named only where the DNA matches it firmly. Some rows mark clone size as missing; the rest say once, few, many or name a class of expanded clone.

V: TRBV19
size: few
length: 14
D: TRBD2
J: TRBJ2-7
CDR3: CASSIGGSGYEQYF
DNA: TGTGCCAGTAGTATTGGCGGGAGTGGGTACGAGCAGTACTTC

V: TRBV29-1
size: few
length: 15
D: TRBD2
J: TRBJ2-2
CDR3: CSVGLAGGVTGELFF
DNA: TGCAGCGTGGGACTAGCGGGAGGTGTCACCGGGGAGCTGTTTTTT

V: TRBV28
size: .
length: 13
D: TRBD1
J: TRBJ1-1
CDR3: CATRTGLNTEAFF
DNA: TGTGCCACCAGGACAGGGCTGAACACTGAAGCTTTCTTT

V: TRBV4-1
size: .
length: 15
D: .
J: TRBJ1-5
CDR3: CASSQGPLSNQPQHF
DNA: TGCGCCAGCAGCCAAGGGCCGCTTAGCAATCAGCCCCAGCATTTT

V: TRBV4-2
size: .
length: 15
D: TRBD1
J: TRBJ2-2
CDR3: CASSQGQGDHGELFF
DNA: TGTGCCAGCAGCCAAGGACAGGGTGACCACGGGGAGCTGTTTTTT

V: TRBV6-5
size: few
length: 14
D: .
J: TRBJ1-5
CDR3: CASSSHLRDQPQHF
DNA: TGTGCCAGCAGTTCCCATTTGCGAGATCAGCCCCAGCATTTT

V: TRBV18
size: .
length: 16
D: .
J: TRBJ2-3
CDR3: CASSPGFSAGADTQYF
DNA: TGTGCCAGCTCACCAGGGTTTTCAGCCGGGGCAGATACGCAGTATTTT

V: TRBV7-3
size: few
length: 15
D: TRBD2
J: TRBJ2-5
CDR3: CASSRTSGLQETQYF
DNA: TGTGCCAGCAGCCGGACTAGCGGGCTCCAAGAGACCCAGTACTTC

V: TRBV19
size: .
length: 10
D: .
J: TRBJ2-1
CDR3: CASSRNEQFF
DNA: TGTGCCAGTAGTCGCAATGAGCAGTTCTTC

V: TRBV18
size: few
length: 14
D: TRBD2
J: TRBJ2-7
CDR3: CASSPPGLAGEQYF
DNA: TGTGCCAGCTCACCACCGGGACTAGCTGGCGAGCAGTACTTC

V: TRBV4-1
size: .
length: 13
D: TRBD1
J: TRBJ1-2
CDR3: CASRQGGGYGYTF
DNA: TGCGCCAGTAGACAGGGGGGCGGATATGGCTACACCTTC

V: TRBV29-1
size: few
length: 13
D: TRBD1
J: TRBJ2-1
CDR3: CSVWTGDYNEQFF
DNA: TGCAGCGTTTGGACAGGGGACTACAATGAGCAGTTCTTC

V: TRBV5-5
size: few
length: 14
D: TRBD1
J: TRBJ2-7
CDR3: CASSSTGANYEQYF
DNA: TGTGCCAGCAGCTCAACAGGGGCTAACTACGAGCAGTACTTC

V: TRBV7-3
size: .
length: 13
D: TRBD1
J: TRBJ1-1
CDR3: CASSSQGATEAFF
DNA: TGTGCCAGCAGCTCACAGGGGGCCACTGAAGCTTTCTTT

V: TRBV4-1
size: .
length: 13
D: .
J: TRBJ2-7
CDR3: CASSQVGGGEQYF
DNA: TGCGCCAGCAGCCAAGTGGGAGGGGGCGAGCAGTACTTC

V: TRBV5-1
size: .
length: 15
D: TRBD1
J: TRBJ2-3
CDR3: CASSWDRPPTDTQYF
DNA: TGCGCCAGCAGCTGGGACAGGCCGCCCACAGATACGCAGTATTTT

V: TRBV30
size: few
length: 12
D: .
J: TRBJ1-1
CDR3: CACGGLNTEAFF
DNA: TGTGCCTGCGGGGGTCTGAACACTGAAGCTTTCTTT

V: TRBV6-5
size: few
length: 14
D: .
J: TRBJ1-1
CDR3: CASSLQAGNTEAFF
DNA: TGTGCCAGCAGTCTACAGGCCGGGAACACTGAAGCTTTCTTT

V: TRBV5-1
size: once
length: 15
D: TRBD1
J: TRBJ2-3
CDR3: CASGVDRGSTDTQYF
DNA: TGCGCCAGCGGTGTTGACAGGGGGAGCACAGATACGCAGTATTTT

V: TRBV29-1
size: .
length: 12
D: TRBD1
J: TRBJ2-3
CDR3: CSFKQGANTQYF
DNA: TGCAGCTTTAAACAGGGGGCAAATACGCAGTATTTT

V: TRBV4-2
size: few
length: 13
D: .
J: TRBJ2-7
CDR3: CASSRVGLYEQYF
DNA: TGTGCCAGCAGCCGGGTGGGGCTCTACGAGCAGTACTTC

V: TRBV25-1
size: .
length: 15
D: TRBD1
J: TRBJ2-7
CDR3: CASSAPGQGLSEQYF
DNA: TGTGCCAGCAGCGCCCCGGGACAGGGGCTCTCTGAGCAGTACTTC

V: TRBV27
size: .
length: 17
D: TRBD2
J: TRBJ2-1
CDR3: CASSLFLASGRYNEQFF
DNA: TGTGCCAGCAGTTTATTCTTGGCTAGCGGGAGATACAATGAGCAGTTCTTC

V: TRBV2
size: .
length: 11
D: .
J: TRBJ2-7
CDR3: CASPGRYEQYF
DNA: TGTGCCAGCCCTGGCCGATACGAGCAGTACTTC

V: TRBV15
size: few
length: 13
D: TRBD1
J: TRBJ1-1
CDR3: CATSKGAFTEAFF
DNA: TGTGCCACCAGCAAGGGGGCGTTCACTGAAGCTTTCTTT

V: TRBV29-1
size: few
length: 15
D: TRBD1
J: TRBJ1-5
CDR3: CSVSGNRGSTQPQHF
DNA: TGCAGCGTTAGTGGAAACAGGGGGAGCACTCAGCCCCAGCATTTT

V: TRBV7-9
size: once
length: 16
D: TRBD1
J: TRBJ1-2
CDR3: CASSFWGDRSNYGYTF
DNA: TGTGCCAGCAGCTTCTGGGGGGACAGGAGTAACTATGGCTACACCTTC

V: TRBV29-1
size: .
length: 15
D: .
J: TRBJ2-3
CDR3: CSVEQSGGVTDTQYF
DNA: TGCAGCGTTGAACAAAGCGGCGGTGTAACAGATACGCAGTATTTT

V: TRBV25-1
size: few
length: 15
D: TRBD1
J: TRBJ2-1
CDR3: CASSDGQGAGNEQFF
DNA: TGTGCCAGCAGTGACGGACAGGGGGCAGGTAATGAGCAGTTCTTC

V: TRBV5-1
size: few
length: 17
D: TRBD2
J: TRBJ2-7
CDR3: CASSPAGTSGSLYEQYF
DNA: TGCGCCAGCAGCCCCGCCGGGACTAGCGGGAGCCTCTACGAGCAGTACTTC

V: TRBV6-1
size: few
length: 14
D: TRBD1
J: TRBJ1-5
CDR3: CASIQGAEGQPQHF
DNA: TGTGCCAGCATTCAGGGGGCGGAGGGGCAGCCCCAGCATTTT

V: TRBV6-1
size: .
length: 16
D: TRBD1
J: TRBJ2-1
CDR3: CASSEQGALRVYEQFF
DNA: TGTGCCAGCAGTGAACAGGGGGCGCTTCGTGTCTATGAGCAGTTCTTC

V: TRBV7-2
size: .
length: 15
D: TRBD1
J: TRBJ1-5
CDR3: CASSYSGQGYQPQHF
DNA: TGTGCCAGCAGCTACTCCGGACAGGGATATCAGCCCCAGCATTTT

V: TRBV4-2
size: few
length: 15
D: .
J: TRBJ2-3
CDR3: CASSQDSDYTDTQYF
DNA: TGTGCCAGCAGCCAAGATAGCGACTACACAGATACGCAGTATTTT

V: TRBV7-3
size: few
length: 14
D: .
J: TRBJ1-1
CDR3: CASSSGAGDTEAFF
DNA: TGTGCCAGCAGCTCAGGGGCGGGGGACACTGAAGCTTTCTTT

V: TRBV27
size: .
length: 16
D: TRBD1
J: TRBJ2-7
CDR3: CASSFTSGQGYREQYF
DNA: TGTGCCAGCAGTTTTACATCGGGACAGGGTTATCGCGAGCAGTACTTC

V: TRBV5-1
size: .
length: 17
D: .
J: TRBJ1-2
CDR3: CASSLGMGIQAGYGYTF
DNA: TGCGCCAGCAGCTTGGGTATGGGAATCCAAGCGGGCTATGGCTACACCTTC

V: TRBV7-2
size: .
length: 11
D: .
J: TRBJ2-3
CDR3: CAQLGGLTQYF
DNA: TGTGCACAACTCGGCGGCCTAACGCAGTATTTT

V: TRBV5-6
size: few
length: 12
D: .
J: TRBJ1-1
CDR3: CASSFRVREAFF
DNA: TGTGCCAGCAGCTTCAGGGTTCGTGAAGCTTTCTTT

V: TRBV7-9
size: few
length: 15
D: .
J: TRBJ2-1
CDR3: CASSREAPQNNEQFF
DNA: TGTGCCAGCAGCCGAGAAGCCCCTCAAAACAATGAGCAGTTCTTC

V: TRBV18
size: few
length: 15
D: TRBD1
J: TRBJ2-7
CDR3: CASSPPGDSSYEQYF
DNA: TGTGCCAGCTCACCACCCGGGGACAGCTCCTACGAGCAGTACTTC

V: TRBV4-1
size: .
length: 19
D: TRBD1
J: TRBJ1-2
CDR3: CASSRTGTGGPTTNYGYTF
DNA: TGCGCCAGCAGCAGGACCGGGACAGGGGGCCCGACTACTAACTATGGCTACACCTTC

V: TRBV4-1
size: .
length: 16
D: .
J: TRBJ1-5
CDR3: CASSQVGRAGNQPQHF
DNA: TGCGCCAGCAGCCAAGTAGGCAGGGCGGGAAATCAGCCCCAGCATTTT

V: TRBV19
size: few
length: 14
D: TRBD2
J: TRBJ2-1
CDR3: CASSPRAGEGEQFF
DNA: TGTGCCAGTAGTCCGAGAGCGGGAGAGGGTGAGCAGTTCTTC

V: TRBV18
size: few
length: 17
D: TRBD2
J: TRBJ2-2
CDR3: CASSPGLAGANTGELFF
DNA: TGTGCCAGCTCACCGGGACTAGCGGGAGCGAACACCGGGGAGCTGTTTTTT

V: TRBV29-1
size: few
length: 15
D: TRBD1
J: TRBJ1-2
CDR3: CSVSTGGETNYGYTF
DNA: TGCAGCGTATCCACAGGGGGCGAGACTAACTATGGCTACACCTTC